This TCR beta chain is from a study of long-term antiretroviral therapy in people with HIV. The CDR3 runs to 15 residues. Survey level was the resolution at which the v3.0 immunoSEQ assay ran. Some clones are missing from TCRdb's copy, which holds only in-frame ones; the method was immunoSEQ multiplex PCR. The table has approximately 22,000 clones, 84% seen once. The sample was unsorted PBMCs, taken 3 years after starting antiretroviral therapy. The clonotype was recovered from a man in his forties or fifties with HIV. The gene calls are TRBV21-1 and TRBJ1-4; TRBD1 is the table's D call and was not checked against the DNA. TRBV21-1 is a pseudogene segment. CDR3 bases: TGTGCCAGCAGCAAAGAAAGGGACAGGGGTGAAAAACTGTTTTTT. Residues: CASSKERDRGEKLFF.